The entry that follows covers one T cell receptor (beta chain) sequence. Its antigen is still unknown. The sample belongs to a study of shared clonotypes between healthy human individuals. General study points: Only blood samples were collected, and tissue repertoires likely differ. For naive CD4 cells, 4% to 5% of clonotypes were shared across a few donors.

The junction had 10 bases not matched to a gene; V was cut back by 5 bases and J by 2 bases. Germline values: CDR1 SGHTA, CDR2 FQGNSA. The CDR3 spans 16 residues. The protocol was immunoSEQ multiplex PCR, while the TCRdb copy is restricted to in-frame clones and leaves out a portion. The sample holds about 820,000 clones, 90% to 95% seen once. Naive CD8 cells lacked CD45RO and underwent positive selection for CCR7, leaving out terminally differentiated effector memory CD45RA+ cells. V usage is TRBV7-2 and J usage is TRBJ2-3; 7 nucleotides match TRBD2. The sample taken for sequencing was naive CD8+ T cells sorted from blood. This sequence originates from a man aged 30 to 45 in good health. CDR3: CASSHGGSRPTDTQYF. CDR3 nucleotides: TGTGCCAGCAGCCACGGGGGGAGCAGACCCACAGATACGCAGTATTTT.